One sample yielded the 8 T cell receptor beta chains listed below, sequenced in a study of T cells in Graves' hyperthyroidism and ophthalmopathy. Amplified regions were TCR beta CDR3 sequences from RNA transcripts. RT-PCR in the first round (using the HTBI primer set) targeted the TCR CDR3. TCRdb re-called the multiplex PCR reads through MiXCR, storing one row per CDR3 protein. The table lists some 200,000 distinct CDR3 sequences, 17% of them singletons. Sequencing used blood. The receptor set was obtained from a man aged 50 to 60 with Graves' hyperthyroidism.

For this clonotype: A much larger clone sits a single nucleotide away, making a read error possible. The CDR3 is CSVGWDRGAEQFF. CDR3 in DNA: TGCAGCGTTGGGTGGGACAGGGGAGCCGAGCAGTTCTTC. The chain has TRBV29-1 and TRBJ2-1; TRBD1 agrees at 10 bases. Germline V gene data show CDR1 as SQVTM and CDR2 as ANQGSEA. This CDR3 has 13 amino acids. After removal of 4 bases from V and 10 bases from J, the junction contained 7 bases not matched to a gene.

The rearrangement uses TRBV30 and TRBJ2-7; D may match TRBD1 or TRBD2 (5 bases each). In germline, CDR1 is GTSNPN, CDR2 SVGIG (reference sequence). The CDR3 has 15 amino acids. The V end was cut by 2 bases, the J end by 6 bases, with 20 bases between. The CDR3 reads CAWSYPRGLTVEQYF. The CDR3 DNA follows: TGTGCCTGGAGTTACCCGAGGGGCTTAACGGTCGAGCAGTACTTC.

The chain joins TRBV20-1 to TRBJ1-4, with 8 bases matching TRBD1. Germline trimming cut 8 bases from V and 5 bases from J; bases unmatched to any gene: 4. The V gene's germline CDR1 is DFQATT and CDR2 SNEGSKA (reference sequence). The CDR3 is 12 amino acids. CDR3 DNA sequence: TGCAGTACGGGACAGGCGAATGAAAAACTGTTTTTT. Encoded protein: CSTGQANEKLFF.

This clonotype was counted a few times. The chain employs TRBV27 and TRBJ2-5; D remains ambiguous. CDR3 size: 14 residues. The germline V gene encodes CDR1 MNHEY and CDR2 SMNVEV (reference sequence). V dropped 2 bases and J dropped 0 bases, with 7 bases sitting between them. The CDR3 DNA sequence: TGTGCCAGCAGTTTAGGGTCTAACCAAGAGACCCAGTACTTC. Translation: CASSLGSNQETQYF.

In DNA, the CDR3 is TGTGCCAGCAGCTTCTTCCAGAACACCGGGGAGCTGTTTTTT. Translating gives CASSFFQNTGELFF. This chain joins TRBV5-5 and TRBJ2-2, with D hard to call. The CDR3 consists of 14 residues. Germline assignment: CDR1 SGHKS and CDR2 YYEKEE (reference sequence). The V gene lost 2 bases and the J gene lost 1 base, with 6 bases spanning the gap.

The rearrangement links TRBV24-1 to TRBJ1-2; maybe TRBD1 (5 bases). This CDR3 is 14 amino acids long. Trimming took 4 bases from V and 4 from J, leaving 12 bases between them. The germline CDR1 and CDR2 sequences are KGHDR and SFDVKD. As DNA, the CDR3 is TGTGCCACCAGTGAGTCTACAGGTTCCTATGGCTACACCTTC. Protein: CATSESTGSYGYTF.

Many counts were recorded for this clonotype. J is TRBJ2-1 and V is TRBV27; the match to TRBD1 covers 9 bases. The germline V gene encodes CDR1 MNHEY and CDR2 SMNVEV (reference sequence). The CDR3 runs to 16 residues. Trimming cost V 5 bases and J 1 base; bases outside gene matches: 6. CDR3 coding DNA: TGTGCCAGCAGTACCATACAGGGGGCTTCCTACAATGAGCAGTTCTTC. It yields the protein CASSTIQGASYNEQFF.

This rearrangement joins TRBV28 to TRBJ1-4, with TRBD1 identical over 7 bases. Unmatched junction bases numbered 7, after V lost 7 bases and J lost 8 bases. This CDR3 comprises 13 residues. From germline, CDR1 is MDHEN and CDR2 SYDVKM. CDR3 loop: CASTFRGGEKLFF. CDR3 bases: TGTGCCAGCACCTTCAGGGGGGGAGAAAAACTGTTTTTT.